The entry that follows covers one T cell receptor (beta chain) sequence. This entry belongs to a study of blood T cell repertoires in COVID-19. Trimming at V came to 1 base and at J to 4 bases, leaving 5 bases not matched to a gene. Germline CDR1 and CDR2: MNHEY and SVGAGI. There are 16 residues in the CDR3. Produced via immunoSEQ multiplex PCR; TCRdb's table is partial and in-frame only. The table shows fewer than 200,000 clones, with approximately 90% occurring only once. This TCR came from a man in his forties with active or convalescent COVID-19. Specimen: peripheral blood. The rearrangement joins TRBV6-5 to TRBJ2-2, with 8 positions matching TRBD2. CDR3 sequence: CASSYFAGGGTGELFF. CDR3 coding DNA: TGTGCCAGCAGTTACTTTGCGGGAGGAGGCACCGGGGAGCTGTTTTTT.